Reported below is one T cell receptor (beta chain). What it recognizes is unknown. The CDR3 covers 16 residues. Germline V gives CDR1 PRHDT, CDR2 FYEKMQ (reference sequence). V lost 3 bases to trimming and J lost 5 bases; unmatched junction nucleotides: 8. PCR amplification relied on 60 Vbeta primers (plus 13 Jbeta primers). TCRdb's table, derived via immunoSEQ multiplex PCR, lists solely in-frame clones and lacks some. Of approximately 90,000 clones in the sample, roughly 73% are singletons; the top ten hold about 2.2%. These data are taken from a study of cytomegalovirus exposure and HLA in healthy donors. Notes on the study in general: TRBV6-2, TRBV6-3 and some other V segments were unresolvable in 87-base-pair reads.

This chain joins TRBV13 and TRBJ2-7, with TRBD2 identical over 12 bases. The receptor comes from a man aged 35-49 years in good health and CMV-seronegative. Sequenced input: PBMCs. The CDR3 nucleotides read TGTGCCAGCAGCTTGAGGGGCGGACTAGCGGGAAACGAGCAGTACTTC. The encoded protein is CASSLRGGLAGNEQYF.